The 25 T cell receptor beta chains below all came from one sample that was sequenced in a study of Graves' ophthalmopathy and Graves' hyperthyroidism. The sequenced template was RNA, covering the TCR beta CDR3 region. HTBI primers were used in a first-round RT-PCR, which preceded a second-round multiplex PCR. TCRdb fed the multiplex PCR reads into MiXCR, producing one record per CDR3 protein. The sample has some 1.1 million distinct CDR3 sequences, about two fifths seen once. Sequenced sample: peripheral blood or thyroid tissue (not recorded which). The receptor set was obtained from an adult man with Graves' hyperthyroidism.

The J gene is TRBJ1-2, the V gene TRBV14; TRBD1 aligns across 8 bases. CDR3 size: 14 residues. J gave up 1 base and V 5 bases, and 3 bases lay outside the gene matches. Per the germline V gene, CDR1 is SGHDN and CDR2 is FVKESK. This CDR3 reads CASSRTGYNYGYTF. CDR3 sequence (DNA): TGTGCCAGCAGCAGGACAGGGTATAACTATGGCTACACCTTC.

In its sample, this clonotype was seen a few times. The J gene is TRBJ2-5, the V gene TRBV7-2; D is unresolved. V shed 1 base and J shed 5 bases, with 11 bases lying between them. Germline-derived CDR1 and CDR2 are SGHTA and FQGNSA. CDR3 length equals 14 residues. Here the CDR3 reads CASSLGVVGETQYF. Here the CDR3 DNA reads TGTGCCAGCAGCTTAGGAGTAGTCGGGGAGACCCAGTACTTC.

This chain uses TRBV5-1 with TRBJ1-1; perhaps TRBD1 as D (6 bases). CDR1 SGHRS and CDR2 YFSETQ come from the germline V gene. Trimming stripped 3 bases from V and 1 base from J, with 13 bases between. The CDR3 is 15 residues long. For the CDR3, the DNA is TGCGCCAGCAGCTGGACAGACGCGGGGAACACTGAAGCTTTCTTT. Amino acid sequence: CASSWTDAGNTEAFF.

This rearrangement joins TRBV25-1 to TRBJ2-7, with 9 bases aligning to TRBD1. Trimming cost V 8 bases and J 3 bases; bases outside gene matches: 17. The CDR3 consists of 17 residues. Germline V lookup: CDR1 MGHDK, CDR2 SYGVNS. The DNA for the CDR3 is TGTGCCAGCTCTACGTACAGGGGGCGCATTTTCGGCTACGAGCAGTACTTC. Translated, it gives CASSTYRGRIFGYEQYF.

J is TRBJ1-5 and V is TRBV12-3 or TRBV12-4; tentatively, D is TRBD1 (5 bases). V was clipped by 7 bases and J by 2 bases, with 12 bases between them. The CDR3 is 14 residues long. In DNA form, the CDR3 reads TGTGCCAGCACCCAGACAGCGGGCAATCAGCCCCAGCATTTT. Its protein product is CASTQTAGNQPQHF.

J is TRBJ2-7 and V is TRBV7-2, with D tentatively TRBD1 (6 bases). The CDR3 is 16 residues long. Per the germline V gene, CDR1 is SGHTA and CDR2 is FQGNSA. V gave up 3 bases and J gave up 4 bases, with 19 bases separating them. CDR3 sequence: CASSFNRDPIMYEQYF. The CDR3 DNA reads TGTGCCAGCAGCTTCAACAGGGATCCTATCATGTACGAGCAGTACTTC.

The rearrangement joins TRBV7-9 to TRBJ2-5, with D hard to call. The CDR3 extends over 15 amino acids. In germline, CDR1 is SEHNR, CDR2 FQNEAQ (reference sequence). V lost 5 bases to trimming and J lost 3 bases, with 16 bases between them. The DNA of the CDR3 is TGTGCCAGCAGCCCCCCGGACGGAAGAAAAGAGACCCAGTACTTC. This codes for CASSPPDGRKETQYF.

The rearrangement links TRBV28 to TRBJ1-2; no firm D call. The CDR3 has 15 residues. The V gene lost 2 bases and the J gene lost 3 bases, with 13 bases spanning the gap. Germline V CDR1 and CDR2: MDHEN, SYDVKM. CDR3 sequence reads: CASSLKVRNHYGYTF. CDR3 DNA: TGTGCCAGCAGTTTAAAGGTCCGCAATCACTATGGCTACACCTTC.

This clonotype was found many times. V is TRBV7-9 and J is TRBJ1-6; 8 bases are shared with TRBD1. V was clipped by 5 bases and J by 13 bases; unmatched bases: 16. CDR1 is SEHNR, CDR2 FQNEAQ, per germline (reference sequence). The CDR3 has 16 residues. CDR3 sequence reads: CASSPVRTGRVRPLHF. The CDR3 nucleotides are TGTGCCAGCAGCCCCGTCCGGACAGGGCGGGTTCGGCCCCTCCACTTT.

V gene TRBV2 combines with J gene TRBJ2-7, with a tentative D call TRBD1 (6 bases). This CDR3 has 16 amino acids. Trimming pared 7 bases from V and 3 bases from J, leaving 22 bases between. The germline CDR1 and CDR2 sequences are SNHLY and FYNNEI. Here the CDR3 DNA reads TGTGCCAGCAACCCATTTTGGGACAAGGGAGACTACGAGCAGTACTTC. This gives the protein CASNPFWDKGDYEQYF.

The chain uses TRBV12-3 or TRBV12-4 and TRBJ2-2; D not certain. The V and J ends lost 6 bases and 4 bases respectively, with 12 bases between them. The CDR3 spans 14 residues. CDR3 bases: TGTGCCAGCAGCCCACTATCTGTCACCGGGGAGCTGTTTTTT. Translation: CASSPLSVTGELFF.

The chain has TRBV15 and TRBJ2-7, with 12 bases identical to TRBD2. This CDR3 spans 15 amino acids. The ends lost 8 bases at V and 2 bases at J; junction bases unmatched: 7. Germline CDR1 and CDR2: LNHNV and YYDKDF (reference sequence). CDR3 DNA: TGTGCCACCGCGATACTAGCGGGAGGAACCTACGAGCAGTACTTC. Translating it yields CATAILAGGTYEQYF.

This chain links TRBV28 with TRBJ1-4; possibly TRBD1 for D (5 bases). The germline CDR1 and CDR2 sequences are MDHEN and SYDVKM. This CDR3 has 15 residues. Trimming shortened V by 3 bases and J by 6 bases, and 14 bases separated the two germline ends. The CDR3 sequence: CASSFRDQSHEKLFF. As DNA, the CDR3 is TGTGCCAGCAGTTTCAGGGACCAGTCACATGAAAAACTGTTTTTT.

The CDR3, as DNA: TGTGCCAGCAGCCGGCTTGCTACAGGTGCAACTAATGAAAAACTGTTTTTT. The encoded protein is CASSRLATGATNEKLFF. J is TRBJ1-4 and V is TRBV7-6; D may be TRBD1 (5 bases). The CDR3 is made up of 17 amino acids. Deletions cut 5 bases from V and 0 bases from J, with 16 bases between. Germline lookup yields CDR1 SGHVS and CDR2 FNYEAQ.

The chain employs TRBV15 and TRBJ2-7, with D possibly TRBD1 on 6 matching bases. V shed 0 bases and J shed 7 bases, with 13 bases lying between them. The CDR3 length is 14 residues. Per the germline V gene, CDR1 is LNHNV and CDR2 is YYDKDF (reference sequence). The CDR3 nucleotides are TGTGCCACCAGCAGAGATCTGGCTCAGGGGGAGCAGTACTTC. Translating it yields CATSRDLAQGEQYF.

The chain carries TRBV7-2 and TRBJ1-6; D ambiguous. V was pared by 3 bases and J by 9 bases, with 15 bases between. CDR1 is SGHTA, CDR2 FQGNSA, per germline. This CDR3 has 15 amino acids. CDR3 bases: TGTGCCAGCAGCTTCAAGTCTCGGGGTTTTTCACCCCTCCACTTT. Amino acid sequence: CASSFKSRGFSPLHF. The whole variable domain, remainder taken from reference TRBV7-2 and TRBJ1-6, is GAGVSQSPSNKVTEKGKDVELRCDPISGHTALYWYRQSLGQGLEFLIYFQGNSAPDKSGLPSDRFSAERTGGSVSTLTIQRTQQEDSAVYLCASSFKSRGFSPLHFGNGTRLTVT.

The rearrangement joins TRBV10-3 to TRBJ1-5; 8 bases are shared with TRBD1. The J segment lost 5 bases and the V segment lost 3 bases, leaving 6 bases of the junction unmatched. The germline V gene has CDR1 ENHRY and CDR2 SYGVKD. The length of the CDR3 is 15 residues. The CDR3 DNA reads TGTGCCATCAGTGACAGGGGGCGAAGCGATCAGCCCCAGCATTTT. Amino acid sequence: CAISDRGRSDQPQHF.

Points on this clonotype: The conserved closing phenylalanine or tryptophan is absent in this CDR3, likely reflecting a read error. No DNA is shown, since the ends of the CDR3 on it are uncertain; the CDR3 is the one TCRdb lists. The rearrangement joins TRBV7-8 to TRBJ2-3; TRBD1, as called in the table, went unchecked against the DNA. From its first to its last residue, the CDR3 has 8 amino acids. CDR1 and CDR2 from the germline V gene are SGHVS and FQNEAQ. The CDR3 spells CAISDRSG.

This clonotype was counted once. The CDR3 protein is CASSLTSGDRSGYTF. The DNA for the CDR3 is TGCGCCAGCAGCTTGACCTCGGGGGACCGTAGTGGCTACACCTTC. The chain carries TRBV5-1 and TRBJ1-2; D might be TRBD1 (5 bases). Germline CDR1 and CDR2: SGHRS and YFSETQ. The CDR3 consists of 15 residues. The V and J ends lost 1 base and 7 bases respectively, with 17 bases between them. Filled out from reference TRBV5-1 and TRBJ1-2, the complete variable domain reads KAGVTQTPRYLIKTRGQQVTLSCSPISGHRSVSWYQQTPGQGLQFLFEYFSETQRNKGNFPGRFSGRQFSNSRSEMNVSTLELGDSALYLCASSLTSGDRSGYTFGSGTRLTVV.

As to this clonotype: A much bigger clone sits one base away, suggesting this may be a read error. CDR3 amino acids: CATGSPDLLTETQYF. The DNA for the CDR3 is TGTGCCACCGGCAGCCCCGATCTCCTCACTGAGACCCAGTACTTC. This chain joins TRBV15 and TRBJ2-5; D ambiguous. The CDR3 has 15 residues. The germline gives CDR1 LNHNV, CDR2 YYDKDF (reference sequence).

This clonotype was seen repeatedly, ten times or more. The rearrangement joins TRBV5-8 to TRBJ1-1; D possibly corresponds to TRBD1 (5 bases). Germline V gene data show CDR1 as SGHTS and CDR2 as YDEGEE. The CDR3 length is 14 residues. V shed 3 bases and J shed 0 bases, with 9 bases lying between them. This chain's CDR3 is CASSSGGMNTEAFF. The CDR3, as DNA: TGTGCCAGCAGCTCCGGGGGGATGAACACTGAAGCTTTCTTT. The whole variable domain, remainder taken from reference TRBV5-8 and TRBJ1-1, is EAGVTQSPTHLIKTRGQQATLRCSPISGHTSVYWYQQALGLGLQFLLWYDEGEERNRGNFPPRFSGRQFPNYSSELNVNALELEDSALYLCASSSGGMNTEAFFGQGTRLTVV.

This clonotype was picked up many times. The genes are TRBV7-2 and TRBJ1-6; no clear D. Deletions cut 1 base from V and 4 bases from J, with 8 bases between. Germline-derived CDR1 and CDR2 are SGHTA and FQGNSA. This CDR3 spans 15 amino acids. The CDR3 sequence: CASSLGSGYNSPLHF. CDR3 sequence (DNA): TGTGCCAGCAGCTTAGGCTCCGGGTATAATTCACCCCTCCACTTT.

The chain is built from TRBV7-2 and TRBJ1-5, with a possible D match to TRBD1 (6 bases). Looked up from germline, CDR1 is SGHTA and CDR2 is FQGNSA. The V gene lost 3 bases and the J gene lost 3 bases, with 12 bases spanning the gap. This CDR3 has 15 amino acids. CDR3 sequence (DNA): TGTGCCAGCAGCTTGAGGGGGGCCACCAATCAGCCCCAGCATTTT. Protein: CASSLRGATNQPQHF.

This clonotype was seen once. The V gene is TRBV11-2, the J gene TRBJ1-5; 8 bases match TRBD1. Germline V gene data show CDR1 as SGHAT and CDR2 as FQNNGV. J lost 9 bases, V lost 1 base, and 5 bases had no gene match. This CDR3 comprises 14 residues. For the CDR3, the DNA is TGTGCCAGCAGCTTAGTTCGCAGGGGGCTGCCCCAGCATTTT. It yields the protein CASSLVRRGLPQHF.

The DNA of the CDR3 is TGTGCCTTGGGCGGACAGTCAATTGCCTACGAGCAGTACTTC. This encodes CALGGQSIAYEQYF. The chain couples TRBV6-5 to TRBJ2-7, with D possibly TRBD1 on 6 matching bases. There are 14 residues in the CDR3. CDR1 and CDR2 from the germline V gene are MNHEY and SVGAGI. The ends were cut back, 11 bases at V and 2 bases at J, with 19 bases in the middle.